This T cell receptor (beta chain) emerged from a study of T cells in Graves' hyperthyroidism and ophthalmopathy. Findings of the study overall: Blood held most thyroid clonotypes expanded above 0.001 frequency. Ophthalmopathy and stable hyperthyroidism were told apart by a 13 V-J model.

The germline V and J ends were trimmed by 0 bases and 2 bases, with 14 bases remaining between them. Germline lookup yields CDR1 MNHEY and CDR2 SMNVEV (reference sequence). This CDR3 has 16 amino acids. Hyperthyroidism, newly diagnosed and lasting under 2 months, affected patients aged 18 to 65. It was less than 13 ml of fresh peripheral blood that supplied the PBMCs. This clonotype was counted once. The antigen is not known. Researchers amplified the TCR beta CDR3 regions from RNA transcripts. First-round RT-PCR targeting the TCR CDR3 was performed with the HTBI primer set. TCRdb called the multiplex PCR reads again in MiXCR, with one record for every CDR3 protein. The data show hundreds of thousands of distinct CDR3 sequences, about 15% seen once.

The material sequenced was blood. The chain employs TRBV27 and TRBJ2-7; no definite D call. This TCR was sampled from a woman in her late teens or twenties with Graves' hyperthyroidism. This chain's CDR3 is CASSLSGVSITYEQYF. The DNA of the CDR3 is TGTGCCAGCAGTTTATCTGGGGTCTCCATCACCTACGAGCAGTACTTC.